The 26 T cell receptor beta chains presented below share a single source sample, sequenced in a study of CD8 T cells in ankylosing spondylitis. A single record per CDR3 protein comes from TCRdb applying MiXCR to the 5' RACE reads. The data contain hundreds of thousands of distinct CDR3 sequences, under 8.5% of them singletons. The sequenced material came from blood, either unsorted or a sorted T cell fraction (not recorded which). These receptors came from a female donor with ankylosing spondylitis or in good health (not recorded which).

Turning to this clonotype: The junction departs from the called germline gene at one end, perhaps through a read error. The V and J genes are TRBV7-4 and TRBJ2-7; 7 positions match TRBD2. The CDR3 loop spans 16 amino acids. Germline V gene lookup returns CDR1 SGHVT and CDR2 SQSDAQ. The CDR3 here is CVSSLAPGLTSYEQYF. CDR3 coding DNA: TGTGTCAGCAGCTTAGCACCGGGACTAACCTCCTACGAGCAGTACTTC.

This clonotype was recorded at least ten times. This chain joins TRBV7-2 and TRBJ2-1; the D is unclear. Germline V CDR1 and CDR2: SGHTA, FQGNSA. CDR3 length: 11 amino acids. Trimming cost V 5 bases and J 7 bases, with 6 bases left between them. This CDR3 is CASSPSNEQFF. In nucleotides, the CDR3 is TGTGCCAGCAGCCCCTCTAATGAGCAGTTCTTC.

This clonotype has at least ten counts. This chain connects TRBV29-1 to TRBJ2-5; TRBD2 aligns across 7 bases. CDR1 is SQVTM, CDR2 ANQGSEA, per germline. The CDR3 totals 14 residues. V lost 3 bases to trimming and J lost 0 bases; unmatched junction nucleotides: 4. CDR3 DNA: TGCAGCGTTGACGCCCGGGGGGACCAAGAGACCCAGTACTTC. This gives the protein CSVDARGDQETQYF.

This clonotype was seen repeatedly, ten times or more. CDR3: CSARDRLADYNEQFF. The CDR3 region has the DNA TGCAGTGCTAGAGATAGACTAGCGGATTACAATGAGCAGTTCTTC. J is TRBJ2-1 and V is TRBV20-1; TRBD2 aligns across 9 bases. V lost 0 bases and J lost 4; bases outside the gene matches: 4. The V gene's germline CDR1 is DFQATT and CDR2 SNEGSKA (reference sequence). CDR3 length: 15 amino acids.

The chain carries TRBV4-3 and TRBJ2-2, with 13 nucleotides matching TRBD2. Looked up from germline, CDR1 is LGHNA and CDR2 is YSLEER. The CDR3 is 17 residues long. J lost 1 base, V lost 3 bases, and 2 bases had no gene match. Written as DNA, the CDR3 is TGCGCCAGCAGCCAGCGGACTAGCGGGGGGAACACCGGGGAGCTGTTTTTT. Amino acid sequence: CASSQRTSGGNTGELFF.

This clonotype has more than one count but fewer than ten. This chain connects TRBV9 to TRBJ1-2, with TRBD1 identical over 11 bases. The CDR3 spans 15 residues. J gave up 8 bases and V 3 bases, and 9 bases lay outside the gene matches. Per the germline V gene, CDR1 is SGDLS and CDR2 is YYNGEE. CDR3 amino acids: CASSGGMGQGGGYTF. In nucleotides, the CDR3 is TGTGCCAGCAGCGGGGGAATGGGACAGGGGGGAGGCTACACCTTC. Variable domain in full (rest from reference TRBV9 and TRBJ1-2): DSGVTQTPKHLITATGQRVTLRCSPRSGDLSVYWYQQSLDQGLQFLIQYYNGEERAKGNILERFSAQQFPDLHSELNLSSLELGDSALYFCASSGGMGQGGGYTFGSGTRLTVV.

This clonotype was detected many times. V usage is TRBV6-2 or TRBV6-3 and J usage is TRBJ2-1, with a possible D match to TRBD1 (6 bases). The CDR3 runs 13 residues. From germline, CDR1 is MNHEY and CDR2 SVGEGT. Trimming removed 4 bases from V and 4 bases from J, with 8 bases in between. The CDR3 nucleotides read TGTGCCAGCAGTTTCAGGGGTTACAATGAGCAGTTCTTC. Amino acids: CASSFRGYNEQFF.

This clonotype was counted at least ten times. This chain links TRBV20-1 with TRBJ2-7; maybe TRBD1 (7 bases). Germline lookup yields CDR1 DFQATT and CDR2 SNEGSKA (reference sequence). Between the trimmed V and J ends, which lost 2 bases and 5 bases, there was a span of 22 bases. The CDR3 is 16 amino acids. The CDR3 protein is CSARRGRGLPDHEQYF. The CDR3 DNA follows: TGCAGTGCTAGAAGGGGGCGGGGACTCCCTGACCACGAGCAGTACTTC.

This clonotype was counted many times. The chain links TRBV3-1 to TRBJ1-4, with TRBD1 identical over 7 bases. Germline V gene lookup returns CDR1 LGHDT and CDR2 YNNKEL (reference sequence). CDR3 length: 16 amino acids. V trimming: 1 base; J trimming: 7 bases; junction bases outside the gene matches: 9. In DNA form, the CDR3 reads TGTGCCAGCAGCCAAGCGAGGGGGCGCGGCGGTGAAAAACTGTTTTTT. Its translation is CASSQARGRGGEKLFF.

At least ten counts were recorded for this clonotype. This chain connects TRBV29-1 to TRBJ1-1, with D possibly matching TRBD1 (5 bases). Germline V gene sequence: CDR1 SQVTM, CDR2 ANQGSEA. Trimming pared 7 bases from V and 0 bases from J, leaving 9 bases between. The CDR3 contains 12 residues. The CDR3 DNA reads as TGCAGCGGTCGACAGTTGAACACTGAAGCTTTCTTT. Protein sequence: CSGRQLNTEAFF.

This clonotype occurred a few times. A read error may be the cause here, since a much bigger clone is one base away. The chain employs TRBV4-2 and TRBJ2-1, with a weak D call TRBD2 (5 bases). Germline V lookup: CDR1 LGHNA, CDR2 YNFKEQ. CDR3 length: 15 residues. Trimming shortened V by 4 bases and J by 3 bases, and 13 bases separated the two germline ends. The CDR3 DNA follows: TGTGCCAGCAGCCCGGGGAGAAGCTGCTACAATGAGCAGTTCTTC. It yields the protein CASSPGRSCYNEQFF.

The table lists this clonotype with many counts. The chain uses TRBV7-8 and TRBJ1-1; the D gene is possibly TRBD1 (5 bases). CDR3 length: 15 residues. The V and J ends lost 5 bases and 4 bases respectively, with 17 bases between them. CDR1 and CDR2 (germline): SGHVS, FQNEAQ. DNA for the CDR3: TGTGCCAGCAGCCCCCGGGACGGGACGGGCACTGAAGCTTTCTTT. This gives the protein CASSPRDGTGTEAFF.

The chain recombines TRBV6-6 with TRBJ2-3; 7 nucleotides agree with TRBD1. Germline lookup yields CDR1 MNHNY and CDR2 SVGAGI (reference sequence). V lost 0 bases to trimming and J lost 0 bases; unmatched junction nucleotides: 6. CDR3 length equals 17 residues. CDR3 in amino acids: CASSYSADRASTDTQYF. The DNA for the CDR3 is TGTGCCAGCAGTTACTCGGCCGACAGGGCCAGCACAGATACGCAGTATTTT.

The sample holds many counts of this clonotype. The chain has TRBV20-1 and TRBJ2-3; D gene uncertain. V was cut by 1 base and J by 4 bases, with 15 bases left in between. This CDR3 comprises 15 residues. The germline gives CDR1 DFQATT, CDR2 SNEGSKA (reference sequence). CDR3 region: CSARGPMRTPDTQYF. The CDR3 DNA is TGCAGTGCTAGAGGGCCAATGAGAACTCCAGATACGCAGTATTTT.

The sample holds many counts of this clonotype. Compared with germline, one end of the junction differs, possibly owing to a read error. The CDR3 sequence: CASSYDRTYGQYF. CDR3 coding DNA: TGTGCCAGCAGTTACGACAGAACCTACGGGCAGTACTTC. The chain recombines TRBV6-6 with TRBJ2-7; tentatively, D is TRBD1 (5 bases). Germline assignment: CDR1 MNHNY and CDR2 SVGAGI (reference sequence). CDR3 length: 13 residues.

This clonotype appeared many times. The chain is built from TRBV6-6 and TRBJ1-5; D not certain. This CDR3 contains 13 residues. Germline-derived CDR1 and CDR2 are MNHNY and SVGAGI (reference sequence). The ends were cut back, 3 bases at V and 1 base at J, with 4 bases in the middle. As DNA, the CDR3 is TGTGCCAGCAGTTATGACAGCAATCAGCCCCAGCATTTT. As protein: CASSYDSNQPQHF.

This clonotype was seen many times. This rearrangement joins TRBV12-3 or TRBV12-4 to TRBJ1-1; 7 bases are a match to TRBD1. V lost 4 bases and J lost 2; bases outside the gene matches: 7. The CDR3 runs to 15 residues. The CDR3 loop is CASSSQGGSNTEAFF. Written as DNA, the CDR3 is TGTGCCAGCAGTTCCCAGGGGGGTTCAAACACTGAAGCTTTCTTT.

This clonotype was picked up many times. The chain carries TRBV9 and TRBJ2-7, with 7 bases identical to TRBD2. The CDR3 has 16 amino acids. CDR1 SGDLS and CDR2 YYNGEE come from the germline V gene. Trimming took 0 bases from V and 7 from J; bases not matched to a gene: 13. Written as DNA, the CDR3 is TGTGCCAGCAGCGTAGCTGGCGGACTAGTGTTGGAGGAGCAGTACTTC. Translating gives CASSVAGGLVLEEQYF.

This clonotype was picked up many times. This chain connects TRBV5-1 to TRBJ2-2; D ambiguous. The CDR3 has 14 amino acids. Germline V gene data show CDR1 as SGHRS and CDR2 as YFSETQ. The V end was cut by 4 bases, the J end by 0 bases, with 7 bases between. In DNA, the CDR3 is TGCGCCAGCAGCGAGAACGCGAACACCGGGGAGCTGTTTTTT. It translates to CASSENANTGELFF.

This clonotype was counted at least ten times. V usage is TRBV12-3 or TRBV12-4 and J usage is TRBJ2-2; TRBD1 might be the D (5 bases). V was shortened by 3 bases and J by 3 bases, with 8 bases between the two germline ends. This CDR3 has 14 amino acids. CDR3 loop: CASSLDTHTGELFF. The CDR3 nucleotides are TGTGCCAGCAGTTTGGACACACACACCGGGGAGCTGTTTTTT.

This clonotype appeared many times. The V gene is TRBV5-1, the J gene TRBJ1-1; D gene unclear. Germline loops: CDR1 SGHRS, CDR2 YFSETQ. The CDR3 is 14 amino acids. Trimming took 4 bases from V and 3 from J, leaving 13 bases between them. CDR3 protein: CASSLQGQDTEAFF. In DNA form, the CDR3 reads TGCGCCAGCAGCCTACAAGGCCAGGACACTGAAGCTTTCTTT.

This clonotype was seen repeatedly, ten times or more. The chain has TRBV7-8 and TRBJ1-3; TRBD1 aligns across 7 bases. The CDR3 is 16 amino acids. Unmatched junction bases numbered 9, after V lost 7 bases and J lost 0 bases. The germline gives CDR1 SGHVS, CDR2 FQNEAQ. The CDR3 region has the DNA TGTGCCAGCACGCTTCTGACAGGGCGCTCTGGAAACACCATATATTTT. It codes for CASTLLTGRSGNTIYF.

Ten or more counts support this clonotype. The chain combines TRBV9 with TRBJ2-1, with D perhaps matching TRBD1 (6 bases). The CDR3 has 20 residues. The germline V and J ends were trimmed by 3 bases and 1 base, with 26 bases remaining between them. Germline lookup yields CDR1 SGDLS and CDR2 YYNGEE. The chain's CDR3 is CASSDNIRDTRRVSYNEQFF. DNA for the CDR3: TGTGCCAGCAGCGACAATATCCGGGACACCCGAAGGGTATCCTACAATGAGCAGTTCTTC.

The rearrangement uses TRBV19 and TRBJ1-4, with a possible D match to TRBD1 (5 bases). The V end was cut by 3 bases, the J end by 7 bases, with 9 bases between. Germline assignment: CDR1 LNHDA and CDR2 SQIVND (reference sequence). This CDR3 has 13 residues. The CDR3 nucleotides read TGTGCCAGTAGTATTGGGGCGGGTGAAAAACTGTTTTTT. This encodes CASSIGAGEKLFF.

Ten or more counts support this clonotype. The chain has TRBV7-8 and TRBJ2-2; tentatively, D is TRBD1 (6 bases). Germline V gives CDR1 SGHVS, CDR2 FQNEAQ. Trimming shortened V by 5 bases and J by 2 bases, and 12 bases separated the two germline ends. The CDR3 runs 15 residues. CDR3 region: CASSVVGHNTGELFF. CDR3 nucleotide sequence: TGTGCCAGCAGCGTAGTGGGACACAACACCGGGGAGCTGTTTTTT.

This clonotype occurred many times. The chain carries TRBV4-3 and TRBJ2-1, with 7 bases identical to TRBD2. CDR3 length: 15 amino acids. V lost 1 base to trimming and J lost 1 base; unmatched junction nucleotides: 1. Germline V gene sequence: CDR1 LGHNA, CDR2 YSLEER. CDR3 bases: TGCGCCAGCAGCCAAGTCGGGAGGTCCTACAATGAGCAGTTCTTC. This encodes CASSQVGRSYNEQFF.